This entry is about one T cell receptor beta chain. Its antigen is as yet unknown. CDR1 and CDR2 (germline): KGHSH, LQKENI. V shed 1 base, J shed 0 bases, and the junction held 0 bases outside the gene matches. The length of the CDR3 is 15 residues. This sample stems from a study of TIL therapy for anti-PD-1-resistant metastatic lung cancer. Study at large: Median tumor PD-L1 proportion score was 5.5% to 6.5%. By whole-exome sequencing, median non-synonymous tumor mutation burden was around 1.5 mutations per megabase. Regarding the study as a whole: Treatment-naive, never-smoker and oncogene-addicted patients were overrepresented in this highly selected cohort.

The time point denotes: pre-treatment sample, taken before nivolumab and TIL therapy. The tumor samples were excised metastases, mostly pleural nodules or supraclavicular lymph nodes. Tumor harvest preceded PD-1/PD-L1 blockade, followed by nivolumab treatment. Sequencing used immunoSEQ v3. Data came from immunoSEQ multiplex PCR; TCRdb stores just in-frame clones and leaves some out. The table has 20,000 to 30,000 clones, 72% seen once. The source was tumor tissue, collected at baseline. The rearrangement links TRBV18 to TRBJ2-3; 8 bases agree with TRBD2. This clonotype was obtained from a person aged 25-85 years with non-small cell lung cancer. The CDR3, as DNA: TGTGCCAGCTCACCACTAGCGGGGAGCACAGATACGCAGTATTTT. Amino acids: CASSPLAGSTDTQYF.